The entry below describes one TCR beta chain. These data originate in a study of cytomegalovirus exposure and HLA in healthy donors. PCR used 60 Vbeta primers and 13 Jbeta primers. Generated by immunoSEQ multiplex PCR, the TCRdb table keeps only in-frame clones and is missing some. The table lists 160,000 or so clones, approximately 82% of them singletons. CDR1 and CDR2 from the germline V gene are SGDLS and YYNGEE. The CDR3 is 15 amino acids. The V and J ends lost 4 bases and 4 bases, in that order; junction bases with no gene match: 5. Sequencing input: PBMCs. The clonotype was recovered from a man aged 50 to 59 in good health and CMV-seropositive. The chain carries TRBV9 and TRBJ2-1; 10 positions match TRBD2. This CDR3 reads CASSSRTSGYNEQFF. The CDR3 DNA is TGTGCCAGCAGCTCAAGGACTAGCGGATACAATGAGCAGTTCTTC.